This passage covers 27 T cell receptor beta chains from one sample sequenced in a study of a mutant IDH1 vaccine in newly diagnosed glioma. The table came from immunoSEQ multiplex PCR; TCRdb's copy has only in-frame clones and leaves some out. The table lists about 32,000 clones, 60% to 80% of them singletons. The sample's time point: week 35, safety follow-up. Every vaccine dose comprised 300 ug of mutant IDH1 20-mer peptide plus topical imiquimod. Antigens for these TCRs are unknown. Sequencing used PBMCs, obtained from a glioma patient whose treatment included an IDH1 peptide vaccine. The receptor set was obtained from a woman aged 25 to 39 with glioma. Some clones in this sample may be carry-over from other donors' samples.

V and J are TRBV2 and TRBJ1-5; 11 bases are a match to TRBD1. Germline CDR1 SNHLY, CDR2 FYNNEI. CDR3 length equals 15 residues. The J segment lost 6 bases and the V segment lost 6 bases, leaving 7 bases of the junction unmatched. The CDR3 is CASRGDRGFGQPQHF. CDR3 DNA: TGTGCCAGCAGGGGGGACAGGGGGTTCGGTCAGCCCCAGCATTTT.

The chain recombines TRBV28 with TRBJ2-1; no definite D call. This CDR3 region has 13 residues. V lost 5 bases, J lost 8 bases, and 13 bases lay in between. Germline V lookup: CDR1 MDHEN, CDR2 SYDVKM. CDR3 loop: CASSLPESDEQFF. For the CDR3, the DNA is TGTGCCAGCAGTCTCCCGGAATCTGATGAGCAGTTCTTC.

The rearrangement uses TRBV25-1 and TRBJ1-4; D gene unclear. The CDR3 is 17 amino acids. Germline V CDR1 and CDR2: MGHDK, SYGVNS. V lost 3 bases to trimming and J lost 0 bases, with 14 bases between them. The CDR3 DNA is TGTGCCAGCAGTGATACCCGACTTACTGCAACTAATGAAAAACTGTTTTTT. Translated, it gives CASSDTRLTATNEKLFF.

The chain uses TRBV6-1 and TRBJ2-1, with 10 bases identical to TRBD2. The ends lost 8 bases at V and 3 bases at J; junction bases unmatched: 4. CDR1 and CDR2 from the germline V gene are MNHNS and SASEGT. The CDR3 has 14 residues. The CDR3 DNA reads TGTGCCAGCGACGGGACTAGCGTCTACAATGAGCAGTTCTTC. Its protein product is CASDGTSVYNEQFF.

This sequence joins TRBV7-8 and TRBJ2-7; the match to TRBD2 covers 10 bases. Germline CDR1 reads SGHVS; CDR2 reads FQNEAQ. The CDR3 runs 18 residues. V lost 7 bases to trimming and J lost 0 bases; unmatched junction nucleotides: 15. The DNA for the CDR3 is TGTGCCAGCAACCGGGATAGCGGGAGGCCTTCGAGCTCCTACGAGCAGTACTTC. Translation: CASNRDSGRPSSSYEQYF. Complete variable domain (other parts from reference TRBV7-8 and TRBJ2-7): GAGVSQSPRYKVAKRGQDVALRCDPISGHVSLFWYQQALGQGPEFLTYFQNEAQLDKSGLPSDRFFAERPEGSVSTLKIQRTQQEDSAVYLCASNRDSGRPSSSYEQYFGPGTRLTVT.

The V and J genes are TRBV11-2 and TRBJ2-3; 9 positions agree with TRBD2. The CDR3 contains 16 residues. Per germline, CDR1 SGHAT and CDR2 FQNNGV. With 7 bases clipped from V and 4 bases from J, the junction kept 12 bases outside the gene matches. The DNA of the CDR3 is TGTGCCAGCAACCATATAGCGGGAGCCTTCTCAGATACGCAGTATTTT. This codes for CASNHIAGAFSDTQYF.

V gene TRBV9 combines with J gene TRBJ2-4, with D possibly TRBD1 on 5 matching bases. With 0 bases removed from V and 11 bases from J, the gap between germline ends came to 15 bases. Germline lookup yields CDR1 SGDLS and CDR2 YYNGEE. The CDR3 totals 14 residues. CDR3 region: CASSVESRQGFQYF. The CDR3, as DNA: TGTGCCAGCAGCGTAGAGTCCCGCCAGGGCTTTCAGTACTTC.

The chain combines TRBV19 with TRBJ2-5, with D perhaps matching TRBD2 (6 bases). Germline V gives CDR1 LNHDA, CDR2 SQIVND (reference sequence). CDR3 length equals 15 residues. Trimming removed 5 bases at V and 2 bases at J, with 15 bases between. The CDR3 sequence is CASSPDPGVQETQYF. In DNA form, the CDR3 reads TGTGCCAGTAGTCCCGATCCGGGAGTGCAAGAGACCCAGTACTTC.

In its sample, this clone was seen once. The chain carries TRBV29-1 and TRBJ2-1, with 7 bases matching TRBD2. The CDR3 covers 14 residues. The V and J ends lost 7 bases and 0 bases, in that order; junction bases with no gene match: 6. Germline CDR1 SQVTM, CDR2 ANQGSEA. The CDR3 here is CSAKGGSSYNEQFF. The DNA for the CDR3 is TGCAGCGCCAAAGGCGGGAGCTCCTACAATGAGCAGTTCTTC.

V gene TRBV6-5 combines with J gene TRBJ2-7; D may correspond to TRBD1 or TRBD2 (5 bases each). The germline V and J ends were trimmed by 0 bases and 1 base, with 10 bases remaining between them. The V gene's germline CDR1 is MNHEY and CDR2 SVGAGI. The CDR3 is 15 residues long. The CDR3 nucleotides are TGTGCCAGCAGTTACTCGAGAGGGGAATCCTACGAGCAGTACTTC. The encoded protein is CASSYSRGESYEQYF.

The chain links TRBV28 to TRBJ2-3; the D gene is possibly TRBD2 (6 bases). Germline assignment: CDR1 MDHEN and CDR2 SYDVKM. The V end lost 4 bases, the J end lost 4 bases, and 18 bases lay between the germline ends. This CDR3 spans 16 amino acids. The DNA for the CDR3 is TGTGCCAGCAGTTCCCTACGGGAGAGACCCGCAGATACGCAGTATTTT. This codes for CASSSLRERPADTQYF.

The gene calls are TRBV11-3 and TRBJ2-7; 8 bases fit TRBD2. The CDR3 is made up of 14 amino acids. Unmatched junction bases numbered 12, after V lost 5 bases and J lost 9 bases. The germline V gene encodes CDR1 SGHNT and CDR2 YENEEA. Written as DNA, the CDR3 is TGTGCCAGCAGCGCCGGGGGGGACGGTAGCCTGCAGTACTTC. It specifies CASSAGGDGSLQYF.

DNA of the CDR3: TGCGCCAGCAGCTTGCAGAGGAGCTCCTACGAGCAGTACTTC. It encodes CASSLQRSSYEQYF. The chain joins TRBV5-1 to TRBJ2-7, with D unclear. Germline V lookup: CDR1 SGHRS, CDR2 YFSETQ. This CDR3 contains 14 residues. V gave up 1 base and J gave up 0 bases, with 8 bases separating them. The whole variable domain, remainder taken from reference TRBV5-1 and TRBJ2-7, is KAGVTQTPRYLIKTRGQQVTLSCSPISGHRSVSWYQQTPGQGLQFLFEYFSETQRNKGNFPGRFSGRQFSNSRSEMNVSTLELGDSALYLCASSLQRSSYEQYFGPGTRLTVT.

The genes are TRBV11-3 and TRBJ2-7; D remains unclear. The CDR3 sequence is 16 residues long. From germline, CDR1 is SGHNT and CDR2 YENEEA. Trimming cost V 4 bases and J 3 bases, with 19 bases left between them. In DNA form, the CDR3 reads TGTGCCAGCAGCTCCCCCCTGGCCAGCCGCCTCTACGAGCAGTACTTC. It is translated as CASSSPLASRLYEQYF.

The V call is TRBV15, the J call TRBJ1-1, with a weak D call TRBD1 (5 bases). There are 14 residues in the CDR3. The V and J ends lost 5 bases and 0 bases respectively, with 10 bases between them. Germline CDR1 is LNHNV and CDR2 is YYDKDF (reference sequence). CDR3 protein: CATSGRQLNTEAFF. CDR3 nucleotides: TGTGCCACCAGCGGAAGACAGCTGAACACTGAAGCTTTCTTT.

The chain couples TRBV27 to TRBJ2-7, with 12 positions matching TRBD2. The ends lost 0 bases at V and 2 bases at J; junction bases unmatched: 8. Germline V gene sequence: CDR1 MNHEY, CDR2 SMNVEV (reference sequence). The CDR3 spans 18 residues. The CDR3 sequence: CASSLSGLAGGSAYEQYF. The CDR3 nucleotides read TGTGCCAGCAGTTTATCGGGGCTAGCGGGAGGGTCCGCCTACGAGCAGTACTTC.

The CDR3 nucleotides are TGTGCCAGCAGCCCGAGGCCGAACACCGGGGAGCTGTTTTTT. Residues: CASSPRPNTGELFF. The chain combines TRBV7-3 with TRBJ2-2; D remains ambiguous. There are 14 residues in the CDR3. The germline V and J ends were trimmed by 5 bases and 0 bases, with 7 bases remaining between them. Germline V gene sequence: CDR1 SGHTA, CDR2 FQGTGA. The whole variable domain, remainder taken from reference TRBV7-3 and TRBJ2-2, is GAGVSQTPSNKVTEKGKYVELRCDPISGHTALYWYRQSLGQGPEFLIYFQGTGAADDSGLPNDRFFAVRPEGSVSTLKIQRTERGDSAVYLCASSPRPNTGELFFGEGSRLTVL.

The CDR3 here is CASRGPSTEESGNTIYF. The CDR3 nucleotides are TGTGCCAGCAGAGGACCATCTACGGAGGAGTCTGGAAACACCATATATTTT. The rearrangement links TRBV2 to TRBJ1-3; no firm D call. V was cut by 6 bases and J by 1 base, with 19 bases left in between. This CDR3 has 17 residues. Per the germline V gene, CDR1 is SNHLY and CDR2 is FYNNEI.

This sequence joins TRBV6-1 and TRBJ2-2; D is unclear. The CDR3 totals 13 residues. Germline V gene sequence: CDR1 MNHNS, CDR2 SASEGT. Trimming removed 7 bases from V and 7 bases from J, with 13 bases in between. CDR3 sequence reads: CASTPRPVGELFF. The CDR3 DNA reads TGTGCCAGCACCCCCCGGCCAGTCGGGGAGCTGTTTTTT.

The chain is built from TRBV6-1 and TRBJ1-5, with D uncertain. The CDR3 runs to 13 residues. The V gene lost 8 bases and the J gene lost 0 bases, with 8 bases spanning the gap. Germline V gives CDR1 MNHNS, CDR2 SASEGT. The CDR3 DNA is TGTGCCAGCGCCGACCGTAGCAATCAGCCCCAGCATTTT. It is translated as CASADRSNQPQHF.

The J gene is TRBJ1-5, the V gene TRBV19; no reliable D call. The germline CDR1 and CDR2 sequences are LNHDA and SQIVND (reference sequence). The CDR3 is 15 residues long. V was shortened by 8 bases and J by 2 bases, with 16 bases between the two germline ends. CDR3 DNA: TGTGCCAGTCGCCGGGATGGGAATGGCAATCAGCCCCAGCATTTT. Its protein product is CASRRDGNGNQPQHF.

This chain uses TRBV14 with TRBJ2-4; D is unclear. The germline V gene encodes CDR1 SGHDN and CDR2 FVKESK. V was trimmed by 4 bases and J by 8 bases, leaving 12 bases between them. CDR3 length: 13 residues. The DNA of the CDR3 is TGTGCCAGCAGCCTGATTGCTCAGGACATTCAGTACTTC. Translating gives CASSLIAQDIQYF. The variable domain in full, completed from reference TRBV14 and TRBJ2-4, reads EAGVTQFPSHSVIEKGQTVTLRCDPISGHDNLYWYRRVMGKEIKFLLHFVKESKQDESGMPNNRFLAERTGGTYSTLKVQPAELEDSGVYFCASSLIAQDIQYFGAGTRLSVL.

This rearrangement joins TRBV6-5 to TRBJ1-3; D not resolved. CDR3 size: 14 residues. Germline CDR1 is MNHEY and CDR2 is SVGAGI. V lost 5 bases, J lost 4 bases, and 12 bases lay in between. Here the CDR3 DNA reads TGTGCCAGCAGTAATCAGGTGGCAGGAAACACCATATATTTT. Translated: CASSNQVAGNTIYF.

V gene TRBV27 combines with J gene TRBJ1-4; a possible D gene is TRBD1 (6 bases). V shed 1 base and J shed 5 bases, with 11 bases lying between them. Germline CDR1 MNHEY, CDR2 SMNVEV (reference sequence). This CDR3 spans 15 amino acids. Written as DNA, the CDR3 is TGTGCCAGCAGTTTATGGGGGGGGGCCAATGAAAAACTGTTTTTT. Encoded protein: CASSLWGGANEKLFF.

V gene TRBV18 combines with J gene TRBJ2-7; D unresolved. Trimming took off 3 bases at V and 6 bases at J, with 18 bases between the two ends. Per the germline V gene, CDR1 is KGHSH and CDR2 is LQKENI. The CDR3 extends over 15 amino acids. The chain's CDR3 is CASSPLKTGLGEQYF. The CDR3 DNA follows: TGTGCCAGCTCACCGCTTAAGACCGGGTTGGGCGAGCAGTACTTC.

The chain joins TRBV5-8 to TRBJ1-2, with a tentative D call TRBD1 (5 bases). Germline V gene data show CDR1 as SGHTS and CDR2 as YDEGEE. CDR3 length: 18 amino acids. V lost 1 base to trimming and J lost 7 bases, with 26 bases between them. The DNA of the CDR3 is TGTGCCAGCAGCTTGATGGGAAGGGAACCCCCCCGGGGGGGTGGCTACACCTTC. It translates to CASSLMGREPPRGGGYTF. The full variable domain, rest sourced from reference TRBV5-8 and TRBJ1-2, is EAGVTQSPTHLIKTRGQQATLRCSPISGHTSVYWYQQALGLGLQFLLWYDEGEERNRGNFPPRFSGRQFPNYSSELNVNALELEDSALYLCASSLMGREPPRGGGYTFGSGTRLTVV.

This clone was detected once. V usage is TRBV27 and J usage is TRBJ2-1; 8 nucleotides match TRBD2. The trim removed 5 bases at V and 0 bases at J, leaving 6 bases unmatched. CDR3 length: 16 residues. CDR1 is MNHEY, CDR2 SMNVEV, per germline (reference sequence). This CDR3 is CASSPVSGISYNEQFF. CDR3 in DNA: TGTGCCAGCAGTCCCGTTAGCGGGATCTCCTACAATGAGCAGTTCTTC.